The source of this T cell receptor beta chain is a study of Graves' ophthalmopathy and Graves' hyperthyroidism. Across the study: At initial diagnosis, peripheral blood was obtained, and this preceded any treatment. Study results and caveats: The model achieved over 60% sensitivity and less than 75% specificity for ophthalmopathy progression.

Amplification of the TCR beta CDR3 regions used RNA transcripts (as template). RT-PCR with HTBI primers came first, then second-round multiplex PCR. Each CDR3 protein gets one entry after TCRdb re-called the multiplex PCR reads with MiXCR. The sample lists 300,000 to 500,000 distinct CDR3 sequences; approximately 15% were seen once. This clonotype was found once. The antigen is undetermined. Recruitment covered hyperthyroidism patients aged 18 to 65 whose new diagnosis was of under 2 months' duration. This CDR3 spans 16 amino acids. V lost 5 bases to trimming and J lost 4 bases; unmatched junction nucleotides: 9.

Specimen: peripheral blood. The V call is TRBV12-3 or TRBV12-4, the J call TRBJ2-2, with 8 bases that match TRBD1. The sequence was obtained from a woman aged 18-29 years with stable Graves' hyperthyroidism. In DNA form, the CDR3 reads TGTGCCAGCAGTCCCCGACAGGGGTGGACCACCGGGGAGCTGTTTTTT. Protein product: CASSPRQGWTTGELFF.